This T cell receptor beta chain was recovered during a study of early T cells in non-severe SARS-CoV-2 infection. Study-wide results and caveats: Private and CD4 specificities were missed by VDJdb matching, skewed to anti-spike CD8.

This clonotype was counted many times. What it binds is not known. V shed 3 bases and J 2 bases; nucleotides not matched to a gene: 8. The V gene's germline CDR1 is SEHNR and CDR2 FQNEAQ (reference sequence). The CDR3 has 17 amino acids. TCRdb independently ran MiXCR on the 5' RACE reads; one entry per CDR3 protein. Of almost 30,000 distinct CDR3 sequences in the sample, about 4.8% were seen once. This TCR came from an adult who was a healthcare worker with PCR-confirmed SARS-CoV-2 infection or an uninfected control (not recorded which). Material for sequencing was whole blood. The chain employs TRBV7-9 and TRBJ2-5; the match to TRBD2 covers 11 bases. The CDR3 loop is CASSFRLAGGRQETQYF. The DNA for the CDR3 is TGTGCCAGCAGCTTTAGGCTAGCGGGGGGTCGGCAAGAGACCCAGTACTTC.